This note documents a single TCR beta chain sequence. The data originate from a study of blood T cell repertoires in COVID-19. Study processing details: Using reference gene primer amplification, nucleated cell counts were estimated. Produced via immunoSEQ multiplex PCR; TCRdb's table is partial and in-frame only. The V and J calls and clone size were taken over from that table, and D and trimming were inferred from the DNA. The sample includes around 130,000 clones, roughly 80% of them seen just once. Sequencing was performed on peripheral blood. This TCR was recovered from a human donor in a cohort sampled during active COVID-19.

This CDR3 is CASSAGGYNSPLHF. The CDR3 DNA reads TGTGCCAGCAGCGCAGGGGGCTATAATTCACCCCTCCACTTT. The rearrangement links TRBV7-2 to TRBJ1-6, with TRBD1 matching 7 bases. CDR1 SGHTA and CDR2 FQGNSA come from the germline V gene. The CDR3 runs to 14 residues. The junction had 1 base not matched to a gene; V was cut back by 5 bases and J by 3 bases.